This TCR beta chain was observed in a study of blood T cell repertoires in COVID-19. Across the study: From T cells, B-cell-depleted T cells, or PBMCs came the material, which was cDNA or gDNA.

The table came from immunoSEQ multiplex PCR; TCRdb's copy has only in-frame clones and leaves some out. Counted here are 40,000 to 50,000 clones, 90% occurring once; the ten biggest clones make up 3.9%. Germline V gene lookup returns CDR1 SGHRS and CDR2 YFSETQ. The V gene end was trimmed by 4 bases and the J gene end by 2 bases; junction bases not matched to a gene: 3. The CDR3 extends over 14 amino acids. Sequences were obtained from peripheral blood. The TCR was taken from a human donor in a cohort sampled during active COVID-19. The chain combines TRBV5-1 with TRBJ1-5, with TRBD1 matching over 7 bases. CDR3: CASSPTGGNQPQHF. The CDR3 nucleotides read TGCGCCAGCAGCCCTACAGGGGGCAATCAGCCCCAGCATTTT.